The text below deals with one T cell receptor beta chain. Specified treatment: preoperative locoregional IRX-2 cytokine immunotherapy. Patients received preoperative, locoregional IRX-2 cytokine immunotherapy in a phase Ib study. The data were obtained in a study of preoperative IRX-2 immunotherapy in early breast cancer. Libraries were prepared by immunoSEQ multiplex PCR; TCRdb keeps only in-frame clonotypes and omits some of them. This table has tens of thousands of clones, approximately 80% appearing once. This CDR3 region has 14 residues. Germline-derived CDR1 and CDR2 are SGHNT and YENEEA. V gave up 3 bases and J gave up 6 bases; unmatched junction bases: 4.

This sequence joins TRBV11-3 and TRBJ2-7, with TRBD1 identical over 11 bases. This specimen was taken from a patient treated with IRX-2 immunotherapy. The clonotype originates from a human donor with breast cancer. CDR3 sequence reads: CASSLAGTGGEQYF. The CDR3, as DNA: TGTGCCAGCAGCTTGGCCGGGACAGGGGGCGAGCAGTACTTC. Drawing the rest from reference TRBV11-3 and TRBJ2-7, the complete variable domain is EAGVVQSPRYKIIEKKQPVAFWCNPISGHNTLYWYLQNLGQGPELLIRYENEEAVDDSQLPKDRFSAERLKGVDSTLKIQPAELGDSAVYLCASSLAGTGGEQYFGPGTRLTVT.